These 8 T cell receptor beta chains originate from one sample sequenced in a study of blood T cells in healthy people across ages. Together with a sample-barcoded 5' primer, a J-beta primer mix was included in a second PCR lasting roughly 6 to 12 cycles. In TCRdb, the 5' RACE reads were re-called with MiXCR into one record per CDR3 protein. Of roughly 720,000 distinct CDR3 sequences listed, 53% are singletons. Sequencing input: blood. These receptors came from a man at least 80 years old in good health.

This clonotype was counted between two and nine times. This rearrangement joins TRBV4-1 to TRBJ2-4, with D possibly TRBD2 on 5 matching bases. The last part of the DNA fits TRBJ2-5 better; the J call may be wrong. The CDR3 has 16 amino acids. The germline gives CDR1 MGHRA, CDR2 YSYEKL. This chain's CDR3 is CASSQVAGLAGETQYF. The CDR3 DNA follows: TGCGCCAGCAGCCAAGTTGCTGGGCTAGCTGGTGAGACCCAGTACTTC.

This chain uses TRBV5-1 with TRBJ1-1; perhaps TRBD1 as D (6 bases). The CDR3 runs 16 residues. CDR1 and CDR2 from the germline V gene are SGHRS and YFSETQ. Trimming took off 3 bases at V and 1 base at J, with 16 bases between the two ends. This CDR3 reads CASSWNRDGWNTEAFF. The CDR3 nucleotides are TGCGCCAGCAGCTGGAACAGGGACGGGTGGAACACTGAAGCTTTCTTT.

The CDR3 bases are TGCGCCAGCAGCCAAGCCACAGGGGTCACCTACGAGCAGTACTTC. It is translated as CASSQATGVTYEQYF. The chain employs TRBV5-1 and TRBJ2-7, with TRBD1 matching over 7 bases. Losses at the gene ends were 4 bases for V and 2 bases for J; bases not matched to a gene: 9. Germline CDR1 is SGHRS and CDR2 is YFSETQ. This CDR3 has 15 residues.

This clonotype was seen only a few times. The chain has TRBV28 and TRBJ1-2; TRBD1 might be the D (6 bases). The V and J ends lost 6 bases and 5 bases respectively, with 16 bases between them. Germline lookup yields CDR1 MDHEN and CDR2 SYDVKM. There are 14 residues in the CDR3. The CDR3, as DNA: TGTGCCAGCAGCGGGCAGGGGTGGATATATGGCTACACCTTC. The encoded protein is CASSGQGWIYGYTF.

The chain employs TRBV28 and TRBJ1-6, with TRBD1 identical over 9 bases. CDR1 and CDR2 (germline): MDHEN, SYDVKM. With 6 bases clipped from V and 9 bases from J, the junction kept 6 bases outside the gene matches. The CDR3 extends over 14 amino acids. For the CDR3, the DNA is TGTGCCAGCAGGCCGGACAGGGGTAGTTCACCCCTCCACTTT. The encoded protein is CASRPDRGSSPLHF.

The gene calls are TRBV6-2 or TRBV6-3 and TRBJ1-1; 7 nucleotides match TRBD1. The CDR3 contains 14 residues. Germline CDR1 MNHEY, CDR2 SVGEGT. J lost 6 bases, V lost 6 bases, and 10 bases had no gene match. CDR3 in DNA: TGTGCCAGCAGGGGCCGACAGGGTATCCCTGAAGCTTTCTTT. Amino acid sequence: CASRGRQGIPEAFF.

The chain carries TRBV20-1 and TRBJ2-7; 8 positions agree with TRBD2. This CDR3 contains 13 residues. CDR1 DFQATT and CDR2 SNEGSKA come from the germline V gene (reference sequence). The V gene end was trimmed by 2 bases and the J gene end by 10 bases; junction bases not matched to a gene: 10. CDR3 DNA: TGCAGTGCTAGACATAGCGGGGAGGGTGGACAGTACTTC. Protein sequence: CSARHSGEGGQYF.

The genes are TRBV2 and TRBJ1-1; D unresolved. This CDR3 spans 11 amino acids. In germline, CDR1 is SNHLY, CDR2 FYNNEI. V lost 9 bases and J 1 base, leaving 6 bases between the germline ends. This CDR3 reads CARRQNTEAFF. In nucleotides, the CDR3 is TGTGCCAGAAGACAGAACACTGAAGCTTTCTTT.